This T cell receptor beta chain is from a study of shared clonotypes between healthy human individuals. This CDR3 comprises 17 residues. Germline loops: CDR1 MNHEY, CDR2 SMNVEV (reference sequence). V gave up 6 bases and J gave up 4 bases; unmatched junction bases: 15. Clones were read by immunoSEQ multiplex PCR, and TCRdb kept only the in-frame ones, dropping some. The sample lists under 600,000 clones, approximately 95% occurring once. Sequenced: naive CD4+ T cells sorted from blood. Subset noted: CD45RA+ positively selected. V is TRBV27 and J is TRBJ1-1; 9 bases align to TRBD1. This TCR was sampled from a woman aged 30 to 39 in good health. The CDR3 sequence: CASRRRQGGDPGTEAFF. The CDR3 DNA is TGTGCCAGCAGGCGTAGACAGGGGGGGGACCCGGGCACTGAAGCTTTCTTT.